This is a list of T cell receptor beta chains from one sample in a study of regulatory T cells in long-lasting Graves disease. TCRdb reprocessed the multiplex PCR reads with MiXCR, giving one entry per CDR3 protein. The table shows about 290,000 distinct CDR3 sequences, with around 21% occurring only once. Sequenced here: peripheral blood mononuclear cells (PBMCs), sampled when the disease was refractory, from a patient treated with antithyroid drugs. Source of these receptors: a female donor with Graves disease. CDR3s include the opening cysteine and the closing phenylalanine or tryptophan. A D gene is named only where the DNA matches it firmly. The size of a clone is reported for some rows only, either as once, few or many, or as a class for expanded clones.

clone size	D gene	V gene	J gene	CDR3 protein	CDR3 DNA
many	TRBD1	TRBV28	TRBJ1-5	CASSPSTGLQPQHF	TGTGCCAGCAGTCCCTCGACAGGGCTCCAGCCCCAGCATTTT
few	TRBD1	TRBV28	TRBJ1-5	CASSQGEQPQHF	TGTGCCAGCAGCCAGGGGGAACAGCCCCAGCATTTT
few	.	TRBV11-1	TRBJ2-4	CASSDRNDAKNIQYF	TGTGCCAGCAGCGACAGAAACGACGCCAAAAACATTCAGTACTTC
.	.	TRBV12-3/TRBV12-4	TRBJ1-3	CASGTGLGNTIYF	TGTGCCAGCGGTACAGGGCTTGGAAACACCATATATTTT
many	.	TRBV3-1	TRBJ2-6	CASSQATTGSGANVLTF	TGCGCCAGCAGCCAAGCCACTACAGGGTCTGGGGCCAACGTCCTGACTTTC
many	.	TRBV20-1	TRBJ1-1	CSTAQDTNEAFF	TGCAGTACCGCTCAGGACACCAATGAAGCTTTCTTT
many	TRBD2	TRBV2	TRBJ2-7	CASSVAGGGSYEQYF	TGTGCCAGCAGTGTAGCGGGAGGGGGGTCCTACGAGCAGTACTTC
.	TRBD1	TRBV5-1	TRBJ1-2	CASSNDREEGRYGYTF	TGTGCCAGCAGCAATGACAGGGAGGAGGGTAGATATGGCTACACCTTC
.	TRBD1	TRBV28	TRBJ2-5	CASSRTGTGAQETQYF	TGTGCCAGCAGCCGTACCGGGACAGGGGCCCAAGAGACCCAGTACTTC
many	.	TRBV6-1	TRBJ1-1	CASGVEVENTEAFF	TGTGCCAGCGGTGTGGAAGTGGAGAACACTGAAGCTTTCTTT
.	.	TRBV4-3	TRBJ2-5	CASSQDRGVVETQYF	TGCGCCAGCAGCCAAGACCGGGGAGTCGTAGAGACCCAGTACTTC
many	.	TRBV3-1	TRBJ1-3	CASSQQGSRGNTIYF	TGTGCCAGCAGTCAACAGGGAAGTCGTGGAAACACCATATATTTT
many	.	TRBV18	TRBJ1-1	CASSPSGTINTEAFF	TGTGCCAGCTCACCCTCAGGGACAATTAACACTGAAGCTTTCTTT